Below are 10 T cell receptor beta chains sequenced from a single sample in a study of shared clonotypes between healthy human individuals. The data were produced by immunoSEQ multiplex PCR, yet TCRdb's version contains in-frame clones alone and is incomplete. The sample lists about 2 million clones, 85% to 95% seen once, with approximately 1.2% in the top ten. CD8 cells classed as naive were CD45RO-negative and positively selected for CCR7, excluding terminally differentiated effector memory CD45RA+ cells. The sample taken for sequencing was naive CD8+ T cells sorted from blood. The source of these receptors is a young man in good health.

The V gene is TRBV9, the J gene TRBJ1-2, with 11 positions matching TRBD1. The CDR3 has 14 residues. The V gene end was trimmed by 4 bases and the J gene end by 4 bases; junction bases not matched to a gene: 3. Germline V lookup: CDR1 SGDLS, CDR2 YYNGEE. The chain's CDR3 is CASSQGTGGYGYTF. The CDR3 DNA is TGTGCCAGCAGCCAAGGGACAGGGGGCTATGGCTACACCTTC.

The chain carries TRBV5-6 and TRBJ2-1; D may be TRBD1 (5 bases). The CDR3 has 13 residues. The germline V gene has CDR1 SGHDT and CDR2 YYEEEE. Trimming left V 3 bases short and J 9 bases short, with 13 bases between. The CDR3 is CASSSMGLGEQFF. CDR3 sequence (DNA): TGTGCCAGCAGCTCCATGGGGCTAGGTGAGCAGTTCTTC.

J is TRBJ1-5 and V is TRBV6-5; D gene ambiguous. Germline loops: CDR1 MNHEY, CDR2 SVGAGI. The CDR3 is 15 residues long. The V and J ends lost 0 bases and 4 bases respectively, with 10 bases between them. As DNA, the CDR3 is TGTGCCAGCAGTTACTCCGGGCAGGTTAATCAGCCCCAGCATTTT. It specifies CASSYSGQVNQPQHF.

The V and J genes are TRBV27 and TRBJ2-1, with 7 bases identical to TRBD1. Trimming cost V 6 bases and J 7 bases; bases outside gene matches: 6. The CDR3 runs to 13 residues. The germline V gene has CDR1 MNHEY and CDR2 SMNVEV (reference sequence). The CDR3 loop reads CASRKDRENEQFF. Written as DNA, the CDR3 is TGTGCCAGCAGGAAAGACAGGGAGAATGAGCAGTTCTTC.

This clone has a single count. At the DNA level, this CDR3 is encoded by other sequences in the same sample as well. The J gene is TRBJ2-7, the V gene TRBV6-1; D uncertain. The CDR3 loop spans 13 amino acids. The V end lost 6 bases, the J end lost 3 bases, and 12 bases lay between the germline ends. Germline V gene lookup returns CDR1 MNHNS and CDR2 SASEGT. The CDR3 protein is CASSLTGVYEQYF. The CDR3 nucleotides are TGTGCCAGCAGCCTCACTGGGGTCTACGAGCAGTACTTC.

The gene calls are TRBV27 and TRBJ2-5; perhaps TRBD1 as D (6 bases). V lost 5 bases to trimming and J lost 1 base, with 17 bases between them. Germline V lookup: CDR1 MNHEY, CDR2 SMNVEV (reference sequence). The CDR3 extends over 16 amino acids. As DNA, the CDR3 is TGTGCCAGCAGTCCATTACGGACAGTCGTCCAAGAGACCCAGTACTTC. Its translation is CASSPLRTVVQETQYF.

CDR3 sequence: CASRKTGEFTEAFF. In DNA, the CDR3 is TGTGCCAGCAGGAAGACGGGGGAGTTCACTGAAGCTTTCTTT. This rearrangement joins TRBV27 to TRBJ1-1, with TRBD1 as a possible D gene (5 bases). Germline loops: CDR1 MNHEY, CDR2 SMNVEV (reference sequence). V was pared by 6 bases and J by 4 bases, with 15 bases between. There are 14 residues in the CDR3.

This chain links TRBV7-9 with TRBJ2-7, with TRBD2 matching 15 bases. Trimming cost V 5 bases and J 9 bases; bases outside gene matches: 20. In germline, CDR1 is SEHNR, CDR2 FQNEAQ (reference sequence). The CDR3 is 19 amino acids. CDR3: CASSLSGLAPGLAGGWQYF. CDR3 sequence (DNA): TGTGCCAGCAGCCTTTCCGGCCTAGCTCCGGGACTAGCGGGAGGTTGGCAGTACTTC.

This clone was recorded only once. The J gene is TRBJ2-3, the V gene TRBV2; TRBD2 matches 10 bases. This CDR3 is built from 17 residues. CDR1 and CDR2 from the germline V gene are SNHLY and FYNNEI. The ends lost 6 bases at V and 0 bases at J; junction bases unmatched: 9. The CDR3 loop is CASSLLGLAVSTDTQYF. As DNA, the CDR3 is TGTGCCAGCAGCTTACTTGGACTAGCGGTTAGCACAGATACGCAGTATTTT.

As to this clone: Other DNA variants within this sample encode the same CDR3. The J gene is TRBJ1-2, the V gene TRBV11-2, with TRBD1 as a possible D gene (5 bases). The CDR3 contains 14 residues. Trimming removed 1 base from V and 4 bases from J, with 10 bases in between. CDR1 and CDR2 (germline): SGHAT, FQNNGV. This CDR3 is CASSLGQGIYGYTF. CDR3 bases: TGTGCCAGCAGCTTAGGCCAGGGAATCTATGGCTACACCTTC. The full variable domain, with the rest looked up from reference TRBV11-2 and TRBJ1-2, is EAGVAQSPRYKIIEKRQSVAFWCNPISGHATLYWYQQILGQGPKLLIQFQNNGVVDDSQLPKDRFSAERLKGVDSTLKIQPAKLEDSAVYLCASSLGQGIYGYTFGSGTRLTVV.